The rows below give T cell receptor beta chains drawn from one sample of a study of response to subunit inactivated influenza vaccine. TCRdb re-called the RT-PCR reads with MiXCR, one entry per CDR3 protein. The sample has just over 300,000 distinct CDR3 sequences, 21% seen once. This material consisted of PBMCs from blood, taken about 20 months after vaccination. These receptors originate from a man between 50 and 69 years old who received an inactivated influenza vaccine. Both conserved end residues are part of each CDR3. Fields, in order: CDR3 protein, CDR3 DNA, J gene, D gene, V gene, clone size. The D gene is left open where the match is weak. Some rows have no size entry. The others give once, few or many, or a class for an expanded clone.

CDR3 protein: CASSEYTSGRVGELFF; CDR3 DNA: TGTGCCAGCAGTGAATATACTAGCGGGAGAGTCGGGGAGCTGTTTTTT; J gene: TRBJ2-2; D gene: TRBD2; V gene: TRBV25-1; clone size: few
CDR3 protein: CAWRKQGRGNYGYTF; CDR3 DNA: TGTGCCTGGAGAAAACAGGGCAGGGGGAACTATGGCTACACCTTC; J gene: TRBJ1-2; D gene: TRBD1; V gene: TRBV30; clone size: .
CDR3 protein: CAISEGLGHSYEQYF; CDR3 DNA: TGTGCCATCAGTGAAGGCCTCGGCCACTCCTACGAGCAGTACTTC; J gene: TRBJ2-7; D gene: .; V gene: TRBV10-3; clone size: .
CDR3 protein: CASSLVQGDYGYTF; CDR3 DNA: TGTGCCAGCAGCTTAGTTCAGGGAGACTATGGCTACACCTTC; J gene: TRBJ1-2; D gene: .; V gene: TRBV7-2; clone size: .
CDR3 protein: CASSPSLDRRYSNQPQHF; CDR3 DNA: TGCGCCAGCAGCCCCTCTTTGGACAGAAGATATAGCAATCAGCCCCAGCATTTT; J gene: TRBJ1-5; D gene: .; V gene: TRBV4-3; clone size: .
CDR3 protein: CASSRGTVTYVRDEKLFF; CDR3 DNA: TGTGCCAGCAGCCGTGGGACAGTCACCTACGTTAGGGATGAAAAACTGTTTTTT; J gene: TRBJ1-4; D gene: TRBD1; V gene: TRBV11-3; clone size: .
CDR3 protein: CASSKGGNQPQHF; CDR3 DNA: TGTGCCAGCAGTAAAGGGGGCAATCAGCCCCAGCATTTT; J gene: TRBJ1-5; D gene: .; V gene: TRBV25-1; clone size: few
CDR3 protein: CAWSALSDRRGNGYTF; CDR3 DNA: TGTGCCTGGAGTGCTCTTAGCGACAGGCGTGGGAATGGCTACACCTTC; J gene: TRBJ1-2; D gene: .; V gene: TRBV30; clone size: .
CDR3 protein: CASSYGYNSPLHF; CDR3 DNA: TGTGCCAGCAGTTATGGCTATAATTCACCCCTCCACTTT; J gene: TRBJ1-6; D gene: .; V gene: TRBV6-6; clone size: .
CDR3 protein: CASSELRLWQNTEAFF; CDR3 DNA: TGCGCCAGCAGTGAGTTAAGGCTGTGGCAGAACACTGAAGCTTTCTTT; J gene: TRBJ1-1; D gene: .; V gene: TRBV10-2; clone size: many
CDR3 protein: CASSPGRGRGSETQYF; CDR3 DNA: TGTGCCAGCAGCCCGGGGCGGGGTAGGGGTTCGGAGACCCAGTACTTC; J gene: TRBJ2-5; D gene: .; V gene: TRBV4-2; clone size: .
CDR3 protein: CASRGTENTGELFF; CDR3 DNA: TGTGCCAGCAGGGGGACAGAGAACACCGGGGAGCTGTTTTTT; J gene: TRBJ2-2; D gene: TRBD1; V gene: TRBV5-4; clone size: few
CDR3 protein: CATREWSSYNEQFF; CDR3 DNA: TGTGCCACAAGGGAGTGGAGCTCCTACAATGAGCAGTTCTTC; J gene: TRBJ2-1; D gene: .; V gene: TRBV15; clone size: few
CDR3 protein: CASSVDRGSGNEQFF; CDR3 DNA: TGTGCCAGCAGCGTAGATCGTGGGAGTGGCAATGAGCAGTTCTTC; J gene: TRBJ2-1; D gene: .; V gene: TRBV9; clone size: .
CDR3 protein: CASSFWRDSDTDTQYF; CDR3 DNA: TGTGCCAGCAGTTTTTGGAGGGACTCCGACACAGATACGCAGTATTTT; J gene: TRBJ2-3; D gene: .; V gene: TRBV27; clone size: .
CDR3 protein: CASSYSPDRVRETQYF; CDR3 DNA: TGTGCCAGCAGTTACTCCCCCGACAGGGTTCGAGAGACCCAGTACTTC; J gene: TRBJ2-5; D gene: TRBD1; V gene: TRBV6-2/TRBV6-3; clone size: few
CDR3 protein: CASRLTDGVNTEAFF; CDR3 DNA: TGTGCCAGCAGATTGACAGACGGGGTGAACACTGAAGCTTTCTTT; J gene: TRBJ1-1; D gene: .; V gene: TRBV7-9; clone size: .
CDR3 protein: CSATATPNQPQHF; CDR3 DNA: TGCAGTGCTACCGCCACACCCAATCAGCCCCAGCATTTT; J gene: TRBJ1-5; D gene: .; V gene: TRBV20-1; clone size: .
CDR3 protein: CSARGTGGARNEQFF; CDR3 DNA: TGCAGTGCTAGAGGGACGGGGGGGGCCCGCAATGAGCAGTTCTTC; J gene: TRBJ2-1; D gene: TRBD2; V gene: TRBV20-1; clone size: .
CDR3 protein: CASSVPIGSEAFF; CDR3 DNA: TGTGCCAGCAGTGTGCCTATTGGCTCTGAAGCTTTCTTT; J gene: TRBJ1-1; D gene: .; V gene: TRBV2; clone size: .
CDR3 protein: CASSTRLAPDTQYF; CDR3 DNA: TGTGCCAGCAGCACACGACTAGCCCCAGATACGCAGTATTTT; J gene: TRBJ2-3; D gene: TRBD2; V gene: TRBV7-3; clone size: .
CDR3 protein: CATSGQLVHAGELFF; CDR3 DNA: TGTGCCACCAGCGGCCAACTAGTACACGCCGGGGAGCTGTTTTTT; J gene: TRBJ2-2; D gene: .; V gene: TRBV15; clone size: few
CDR3 protein: CASSEQGGGSPLHF; CDR3 DNA: TGTGCCAGCAGCGAACAGGGAGGTGGCTCACCCCTCCACTTT; J gene: TRBJ1-6; D gene: .; V gene: TRBV7-3; clone size: .
CDR3 protein: CSASGTGGFSTDTQYF; CDR3 DNA: TGCAGTGCTAGTGGGACAGGGGGATTTAGCACAGATACGCAGTATTTT; J gene: TRBJ2-3; D gene: TRBD1; V gene: TRBV20-1; clone size: many
CDR3 protein: CASSLSTRTPYNEQFF; CDR3 DNA: TGTGCCAGCAGTTTGTCTACCCGGACTCCTTACAATGAGCAGTTCTTC; J gene: TRBJ2-1; D gene: .; V gene: TRBV3-1; clone size: .
CDR3 protein: CASSPGSTDTQYF; CDR3 DNA: TGTGCCAGCAGCCCCGGGAGCACAGATACGCAGTATTTT; J gene: TRBJ2-3; D gene: .; V gene: TRBV5-1; clone size: .
CDR3 protein: CSAKDRVTDTQYF; CDR3 DNA: TGCAGTGCAAAGGACAGAGTCACAGATACGCAGTATTTT; J gene: TRBJ2-3; D gene: .; V gene: TRBV20-1; clone size: .
CDR3 protein: CASSIDGNVADTQYF; CDR3 DNA: TGTGCCAGTAGTATAGATGGGAATGTTGCAGATACGCAGTATTTT; J gene: TRBJ2-3; D gene: .; V gene: TRBV19; clone size: .
CDR3 protein: CSGGGRLQETQYF; CDR3 DNA: TGCAGCGGAGGTGGGAGGTTACAAGAGACCCAGTACTTC; J gene: TRBJ2-5; D gene: .; V gene: TRBV29-1; clone size: few
CDR3 protein: CAISDSGLAASSTDTQYF; CDR3 DNA: TGTGCCATCAGTGATTCGGGACTAGCGGCATCTAGCACAGATACGCAGTATTTT; J gene: TRBJ2-3; D gene: TRBD2; V gene: TRBV10-3; clone size: .
CDR3 protein: CSARVWDEQFF; CDR3 DNA: TGCAGTGCTAGAGTCTGGGATGAGCAGTTCTTC; J gene: TRBJ2-1; D gene: .; V gene: TRBV20-1; clone size: few
CDR3 protein: CASSPDSRWAQYF; CDR3 DNA: TGTGCCAGCAGCCCTGACAGCCGCTGGGCCCAGTACTTC; J gene: TRBJ2-5; D gene: .; V gene: TRBV11-1; clone size: few
CDR3 protein: CASSGTPFYEQYF; CDR3 DNA: TGTGCCAGCAGCGGGACACCCTTCTACGAGCAGTACTTC; J gene: TRBJ2-7; D gene: .; V gene: TRBV5-6; clone size: many
CDR3 protein: CASSSGRVPIGYTF; CDR3 DNA: TGTGCCAGCAGTTCGGGCAGGGTCCCTATTGGCTACACCTTC; J gene: TRBJ1-2; D gene: .; V gene: TRBV12-3/TRBV12-4; clone size: .
CDR3 protein: CASSPPLAGIEDEQFF; CDR3 DNA: TGTGCCAGCTCACCACCCCTAGCGGGAATTGAGGATGAGCAGTTCTTC; J gene: TRBJ2-1; D gene: TRBD2; V gene: TRBV18; clone size: many
CDR3 protein: CASSYLTRGANTGELFF; CDR3 DNA: TGTGCCAGCAGTTACTTGACCCGTGGAGCGAACACCGGGGAGCTGTTTTTT; J gene: TRBJ2-2; D gene: .; V gene: TRBV6-5; clone size: .
CDR3 protein: CASSQNRGTGDEQFF; CDR3 DNA: TGCGCCAGCAGCCAGAACCGCGGGACAGGGGATGAGCAGTTCTTC; J gene: TRBJ2-1; D gene: TRBD1; V gene: TRBV4-3; clone size: once
CDR3 protein: CASGRGSVYEQYF; CDR3 DNA: TGTGCCAGCGGCAGGGGGAGTGTTTACGAGCAGTACTTC; J gene: TRBJ2-7; D gene: TRBD1; V gene: TRBV28; clone size: .
CDR3 protein: CASSPEPTNSPLHF; CDR3 DNA: TGTGCCAGCAGTCCCGAACCTACGAATTCACCCCTCCACTTT; J gene: TRBJ1-6; D gene: .; V gene: TRBV12-3/TRBV12-4; clone size: .
CDR3 protein: CASSTPPRRGTGRSGNTIYF; CDR3 DNA: TGTGCCAGCAGTACCCCCCCCCGCAGGGGAACGGGTCGGTCTGGAAACACCATATATTTT; J gene: TRBJ1-3; D gene: .; V gene: TRBV2; clone size: few
CDR3 protein: CASSYRGQGETQYF; CDR3 DNA: TGTGCCAGCAGTTACAGGGGGCAGGGAGAGACCCAGTACTTC; J gene: TRBJ2-5; D gene: TRBD1; V gene: TRBV28; clone size: few
CDR3 protein: CASSLSGTGNTGELFF; CDR3 DNA: TGTGCCAGCAGTCTCTCAGGGACAGGGAACACCGGGGAGCTGTTTTTT; J gene: TRBJ2-2; D gene: TRBD1; V gene: TRBV12-3/TRBV12-4; clone size: few
CDR3 protein: CSAGTGVNTEAFF; CDR3 DNA: TGCAGTGCTGGGACAGGGGTGAACACTGAAGCTTTCTTT; J gene: TRBJ1-1; D gene: TRBD1; V gene: TRBV20-1; clone size: few
CDR3 protein: CASSLGDRSSYEQYF; CDR3 DNA: TGCGCCAGCAGCTTGGGGGACAGGAGCTCCTACGAGCAGTACTTC; J gene: TRBJ2-7; D gene: TRBD1; V gene: TRBV5-1; clone size: .
CDR3 protein: CSATQGGSYGYTF; CDR3 DNA: TGCAGTGCGACCCAGGGGGGGAGCTATGGCTACACCTTC; J gene: TRBJ1-2; D gene: TRBD1; V gene: TRBV20-1; clone size: few
CDR3 protein: CASSLTGQGITEAFF; CDR3 DNA: TGTGCCAGCAGCTTGACGGGACAGGGCATCACTGAAGCTTTCTTT; J gene: TRBJ1-1; D gene: TRBD1; V gene: TRBV7-8; clone size: .
CDR3 protein: CASSFKGWSNQPQHF; CDR3 DNA: TGTGCCAGCAGTTTTAAGGGATGGAGCAATCAGCCCCAGCATTTT; J gene: TRBJ1-5; D gene: .; V gene: TRBV12-3/TRBV12-4; clone size: .
CDR3 protein: CASSQTAPNWSLYGYTF; CDR3 DNA: TGTGCCAGCAGTCAGACAGCCCCGAACTGGTCCCTCTATGGCTACACCTTC; J gene: TRBJ1-2; D gene: .; V gene: TRBV7-9; clone size: .
CDR3 protein: CASIPTGQSQETQYF; CDR3 DNA: TGTGCCAGCATCCCGACAGGGCAAAGCCAAGAGACCCAGTACTTC; J gene: TRBJ2-5; D gene: TRBD1; V gene: TRBV7-9; clone size: .